These 13 T cell receptor beta chains share one sample of origin, sequenced in a study of PD-L1 blockade in urothelial cancer. Here immunoSEQ multiplex PCR was the method, and the copy in TCRdb shows in-frame clones only, minus some. The data contain fewer than 40,000 clones, roughly 90% of them singletons. The sample consisted of PBMCs, taken around atezolizumab (anti-PD-L1) treatment. Receptors originate from a man between 65 and 79 years old with urothelial cancer.

This chain connects TRBV14 to TRBJ1-2, with a possible D match to TRBD1 (5 bases). This CDR3 is built from 16 residues. The germline CDR1 and CDR2 sequences are SGHDN and FVKESK. Deletions cut 2 bases from V and 4 bases from J, with 17 bases between. The chain's CDR3 is CASSQRSGALSYGYTF. The CDR3 DNA reads TGTGCCAGCAGCCAACGCTCTGGGGCTTTAAGCTATGGCTACACCTTC.

The V and J genes are TRBV5-1 and TRBJ2-5, with 8 bases matching TRBD1. J gave up 5 bases and V 3 bases, and 12 bases lay outside the gene matches. Germline lookup yields CDR1 SGHRS and CDR2 YFSETQ. The CDR3 spans 16 residues. The CDR3 nucleotides are TGCGCCAGCAGCTCTTGGGGCAGGGGGCGAGGGGAGACCCAGTACTTC. This codes for CASSSWGRGRGETQYF.

The chain couples TRBV5-1 to TRBJ2-2, with 9 bases aligning to TRBD2. V trimming: 2 bases; J trimming: 1 base; junction bases outside the gene matches: 6. The CDR3 contains 17 residues. The germline gives CDR1 SGHRS, CDR2 YFSETQ. CDR3 DNA sequence: TGCGCCAGCAGCTTCGGGACTAGCCGAATGAACACCGGGGAGCTGTTTTTT. Translation: CASSFGTSRMNTGELFF. The whole variable domain, filled in from reference TRBV5-1 and TRBJ2-2, reads KAGVTQTPRYLIKTRGQQVTLSCSPISGHRSVSWYQQTPGQGLQFLFEYFSETQRNKGNFPGRFSGRQFSNSRSEMNVSTLELGDSALYLCASSFGTSRMNTGELFFGEGSRLTVL.

This clone was seen a single time. The V call is TRBV19, the J call TRBJ2-3; the match to TRBD2 covers 12 bases. The CDR3 has 16 amino acids. Germline V lookup: CDR1 LNHDA, CDR2 SQIVND (reference sequence). J was trimmed by 4 bases and V by 8 bases; bases with no gene match: 10. The CDR3 coding sequence is TGTGCCAGTTCTAACTTACTAGCGGGAGGCTCAGATACGCAGTATTTT. This sequence encodes CASSNLLAGGSDTQYF. Together with reference TRBV19 and TRBJ2-3, the CDR3 gives the full variable domain: DGGITQSPKYLFRKEGQNVTLSCEQNLNHDAMYWYRQDPGQGLRLIYYSQIVNDFQKGDIAEGYSVSREKKESFPLTVTSAQKNPTAFYLCASSNLLAGGSDTQYFGPGTRLTVL.

The J gene is TRBJ1-1, the V gene TRBV5-4; TRBD1 is a possible D gene (6 bases). Trimming stripped 3 bases from V and 2 bases from J, with 11 bases between. Germline V CDR1 and CDR2: SGHNT, YYREEE (reference sequence). The CDR3 loop spans 14 amino acids. CDR3 residues: CASSSGQTNTEAFF. CDR3 DNA: TGTGCCAGCAGCTCAGGACAGACTAACACTGAAGCTTTCTTT.

The gene calls are TRBV6-8 and TRBJ1-5; TRBD1 matches 7 bases. Per the germline V gene, CDR1 is MNHGY and CDR2 is SAAAGT. CDR3 length equals 19 residues. V trimming: 0 bases; J trimming: 4 bases; junction bases outside the gene matches: 15. As DNA, the CDR3 is TGTGCCAGCAGTTACTCGATAAGGGACAGTGAGTATCAGAATCAGCCCCAGCATTTT. Its translation: CASSYSIRDSEYQNQPQHF.

DNA for the CDR3: TGTGCCAGCAGCCCCGGGACAGGGTTCTACGAGCAGTACTTC. Protein: CASSPGTGFYEQYF. The V call is TRBV5-5, the J call TRBJ2-7; 9 nucleotides line up with TRBD1. The CDR3 consists of 14 residues. V gave up 4 bases and J gave up 3 bases; unmatched junction bases: 5. CDR1 is SGHKS, CDR2 YYEKEE, per germline (reference sequence).

This chain connects TRBV15 to TRBJ2-3; 10 nucleotides match TRBD2. The length of the CDR3 is 15 residues. J lost 4 bases, V lost 8 bases, and 9 bases had no gene match. Germline loops: CDR1 LNHNV, CDR2 YYDKDF (reference sequence). In DNA form, the CDR3 reads TGTGCCACCTCTCGGCAGCGGGAGGGCCCAGATACGCAGTATTTT. As protein: CATSRQREGPDTQYF. Supplemented by reference TRBV15 and TRBJ2-3, the full variable domain reads DAMVIQNPRYQVTQFGKPVTLSCSQTLNHNVMYWYQQKSSQAPKLLFHYYDKDFNNEADTPDNFQSRRPNTSFCFLDIRSPGLGDTAMYLCATSRQREGPDTQYFGPGTRLTVL.

CDR3 residues: CASSLNGGSNTGELFF. The CDR3 DNA reads as TGTGCCAGCTCACTAAACGGCGGATCGAACACCGGGGAGCTGTTTTTT. The chain uses TRBV18 and TRBJ2-2; D is ambiguous. CDR3 size: 16 residues. V was clipped by 4 bases and J by 0 bases, with 12 bases between them. The germline CDR1 and CDR2 sequences are KGHSH and LQKENI. The full variable domain, rest sourced from reference TRBV18 and TRBJ2-2, is NAGVMQNPRHLVRRRGQEARLRCSPMKGHSHVYWYRQLPEEGLKFMVYLQKENIIDESGMPKERFSAEFPKEGPSILRIQQVVRGDSAAYFCASSLNGGSNTGELFFGEGSRLTVL.

The rearrangement joins TRBV5-6 to TRBJ2-5; 7 bases line up with TRBD2. The ends lost 4 bases at V and 5 bases at J; junction bases unmatched: 8. Looked up from germline, CDR1 is SGHDT and CDR2 is YYEEEE. The CDR3 is made up of 14 amino acids. CDR3 protein: CASSPKRDGETQYF. CDR3 bases: TGTGCCAGCAGCCCGAAGCGGGATGGGGAGACCCAGTACTTC. The full variable domain, its missing parts supplied by reference TRBV5-6 and TRBJ2-5, is DAGVTQSPTHLIKTRGQQVTLRCSPKSGHDTVSWYQQALGQGPQFIFQYYEEEERQRGNFPDRFSGHQFPNYSSELNVNALLLGDSALYLCASSPKRDGETQYFGPGTRLLVL.

The rearrangement uses TRBV18 and TRBJ1-4; 11 positions match TRBD1. The germline gives CDR1 KGHSH, CDR2 LQKENI. J lost 7 bases, V lost 6 bases, and 10 bases had no gene match. The CDR3 sequence is 16 residues long. CDR3 nucleotide sequence: TGTGCCAGCTCGAGAGGGACAGGGGGAACAGCTGAAAAACTGTTTTTT. Amino acid sequence: CASSRGTGGTAEKLFF. Full variable domain (remainder filled in from reference TRBV18 and TRBJ1-4): NAGVMQNPRHLVRRRGQEARLRCSPMKGHSHVYWYRQLPEEGLKFMVYLQKENIIDESGMPKERFSAEFPKEGPSILRIQQVVRGDSAAYFCASSRGTGGTAEKLFFGSGTQLSVL.

This clone was observed a handful of times. The junction and the germline gene differ at one end; a read error may be behind it. The rearrangement joins TRBV10-1 to TRBJ1-1; D unresolved. Germline V lookup: CDR1 WNHNN, CDR2 SYGVQD (reference sequence). The CDR3 sequence is 13 residues long. CDR3 sequence (DNA): TGCGCCAGCAGTGAAGACCCTAACAGTGAAGCTTTCTTT. This translates into CASSEDPNSEAFF.

The chain carries TRBV7-9 and TRBJ1-3, with TRBD1 matching 10 bases. The V gene's germline CDR1 is SEHNR and CDR2 FQNEAQ (reference sequence). The CDR3 is made up of 14 amino acids. The V gene end was trimmed by 2 bases and the J gene end by 7 bases; junction bases not matched to a gene: 2. This CDR3 reads CASSLRTGGNTIYF. CDR3 nucleotide sequence: TGTGCCAGCAGCTTAAGGACAGGGGGTAACACCATATATTTT.